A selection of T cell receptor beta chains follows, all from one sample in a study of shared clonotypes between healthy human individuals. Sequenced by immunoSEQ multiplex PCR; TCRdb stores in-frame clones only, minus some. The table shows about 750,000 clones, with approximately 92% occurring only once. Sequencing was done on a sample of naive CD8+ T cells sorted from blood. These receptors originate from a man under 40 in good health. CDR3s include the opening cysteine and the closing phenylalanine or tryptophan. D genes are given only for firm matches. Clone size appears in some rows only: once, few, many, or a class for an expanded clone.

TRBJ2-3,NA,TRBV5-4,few,CASSLAVGPTDTQYF,TGTGCCAGCAGCCTAGCTGTGGGGCCCACAGATACGCAGTATTTT
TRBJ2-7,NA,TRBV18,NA,CASSSPGANYEQYF,TGTGCCAGCTCGTCCCCCGGAGCCAACTACGAGCAGTACTTC
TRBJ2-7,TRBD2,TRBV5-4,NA,CASSGGLAGVDEQYF,TGTGCCAGCAGCGGCGGACTAGCGGGGGTCGACGAGCAGTACTTC
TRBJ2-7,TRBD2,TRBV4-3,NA,CASSQDTSALYEQYF,TGCGCCAGCAGCCAAGATACTAGCGCCCTATACGAGCAGTACTTC
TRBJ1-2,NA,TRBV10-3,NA,CAISESLGFDGYTF,TGTGCCATCAGTGAGTCTTTGGGTTTCGATGGCTACACCTTC
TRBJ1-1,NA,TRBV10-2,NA,CASSETVSRTEAFF,TGCGCCAGCAGTGAGACGGTGTCGCGGACTGAAGCTTTCTTT
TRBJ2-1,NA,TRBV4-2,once,CASSQVFPANNEQFF,TGTGCCAGCAGCCAAGTTTTCCCCGCCAACAATGAGCAGTTCTTC
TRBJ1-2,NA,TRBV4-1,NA,CASSQDSRTVNYGYTF,TGCGCCAGCAGCCAAGATAGCCGGACAGTGAACTATGGCTACACCTTC
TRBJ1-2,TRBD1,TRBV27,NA,CASSGTGPYGYTF,TGTGCCAGCAGTGGGACAGGGCCCTATGGCTACACCTTC
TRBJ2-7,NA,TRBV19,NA,CASSMTATYEQYF,TGTGCCAGTAGTATGACAGCGACCTACGAGCAGTACTTC
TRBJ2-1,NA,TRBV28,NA,CASTQAGDEQFF,TGTGCCAGCACACAAGCAGGGGATGAGCAGTTCTTC
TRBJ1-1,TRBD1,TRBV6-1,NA,CASSDRGWNTEAFF,TGTGCCAGCAGCGACAGGGGTTGGAACACTGAAGCTTTCTTT
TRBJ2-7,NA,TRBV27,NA,CASSLSGSRYEQYF,TGTGCCAGCAGTTTATCCGGCAGCCGCTACGAGCAGTACTTC
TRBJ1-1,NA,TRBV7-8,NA,CASSGKRTNTEAFF,TGTGCCAGCAGCGGCAAGAGGACGAACACTGAAGCTTTCTTT
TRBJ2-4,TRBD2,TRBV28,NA,CASSSREGKNIQYF,TGTGCCAGCAGTTCCAGGGAGGGCAAAAACATTCAGTACTTC
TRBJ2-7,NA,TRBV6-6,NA,CASSYSGHDPYEQYF,TGTGCCAGCAGTTACTCGGGACACGATCCCTACGAGCAGTACTTC
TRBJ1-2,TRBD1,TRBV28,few,CASSSPDRVSYTF,TGTGCCAGCAGTTCCCCGGACAGGGTGAGCTACACCTTC
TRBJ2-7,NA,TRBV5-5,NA,CASSSRLASYEQYF,TGTGCCAGCAGCTCACGTCTAGCCTCCTACGAGCAGTACTTC
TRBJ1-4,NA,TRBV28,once,CASSFAATTNEKLFF,TGTGCCAGCAGTTTTGCAGCGACCACTAATGAAAAACTGTTTTTT
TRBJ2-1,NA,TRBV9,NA,CASSESGSSYNEQFF,TGTGCCAGCAGCGAAAGCGGTAGCTCCTACAATGAGCAGTTCTTC
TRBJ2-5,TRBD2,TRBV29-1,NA,CSVRLSGSGGETQYF,TGCAGCGTCCGACTTAGCGGGAGCGGGGGAGAGACCCAGTACTTC
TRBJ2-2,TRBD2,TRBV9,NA,CASSERLAGYTGELFF,TGTGCCAGCAGCGAGAGGCTAGCGGGATATACCGGGGAGCTGTTTTTT
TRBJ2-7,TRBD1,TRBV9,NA,CASSLRQGYEQYF,TGTGCCAGCAGCCTCAGACAGGGATACGAGCAGTACTTC
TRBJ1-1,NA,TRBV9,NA,CASSLGGSTEAFF,TGTGCCAGCAGCCTCGGGGGGTCCACTGAAGCTTTCTTT
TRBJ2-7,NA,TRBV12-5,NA,CASGLWDGAFFYEQYF,TGTGCTAGTGGTTTGTGGGACGGCGCATTCTTTTACGAGCAGTACTTC
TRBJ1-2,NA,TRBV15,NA,CATSYTSGVGGYTF,TGTGCCACCAGCTACACTTCAGGGGTAGGCGGCTACACCTTC
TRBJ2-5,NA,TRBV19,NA,CASSLLGQETQYF,TGTGCCAGTAGCCTACTAGGGCAAGAGACCCAGTACTTC
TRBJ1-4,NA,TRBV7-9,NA,CASKGPTTTNEKLFF,TGTGCCAGCAAGGGCCCTACTACAACTAATGAAAAACTGTTTTTT